These 25 T cell receptor beta chains share one sample of origin, sequenced in a study of T cells in Graves' hyperthyroidism and ophthalmopathy (dated by TCRdb to about 2019). The library was obtained by multiplex PCR. TCRdb shows the sequencer as Illumina HiSeq 2000. TCR beta CDR3 regions were amplified from RNA transcripts. The TCR CDR3 was subjected to a first round of RT-PCR using the HTBI primer set and the Qiagen OneStep RT-PCR kit. Using fastp trimming at Q25 and MiXCR clonotype assembly, TCRdb reanalyzed the public sequencing data and kept in-frame beta chains. CDR3 protein duplicates are merged, each entry listing the most common genes and DNA. This sample is represented by hundreds of thousands of distinct CDR3 sequences; less than 25% of them were singletons. Roughly 10% of the sample is in the top ten clones. The material sequenced was blood. All receptors come from a woman in her twenties or thirties with Graves' ophthalmopathy.

The rearrangement links TRBV11-2 to TRBJ2-2, with 8 bases lining up with TRBD1. V dropped 1 base and J dropped 5; count of bases not matched to a gene: 6. The CDR3 spans 16 residues. The germline V gene encodes CDR1 SGHAT and CDR2 FQNNGV. The CDR3 sequence is CASSLVRTGQTGELFF. CDR3 DNA sequence: TGTGCCAGCAGCTTAGTAAGGACAGGGCAAACCGGGGAGCTGTTTTTT.

CDR3 bases: TGTGCCAGCAGTTGGGACAGGTGGACCTACGAGCAGTACTTC. Protein product: CASSWDRWTYEQYF. The chain employs TRBV6-5 and TRBJ2-7, with TRBD1 matching 8 bases. The ends lost 4 bases at V and 2 bases at J; junction bases unmatched: 4. This CDR3 spans 14 amino acids. Per the germline V gene, CDR1 is MNHEY and CDR2 is SVGAGI.

This clonotype appeared many times. The chain joins TRBV11-1 to TRBJ1-5, with 8 bases aligning to TRBD1. In germline, CDR1 is SGHAT, CDR2 FQDESV (reference sequence). The V and J ends lost 1 base and 3 bases, in that order; junction bases with no gene match: 11. This CDR3 is 18 amino acids long. CDR3 sequence (DNA): TGTGCCAGCAGCTTAGGGATAGTGGGCCAGGGGGCCAATCAGCCCCAGCATTTT. It encodes CASSLGIVGQGANQPQHF.

This chain uses TRBV12-3 or TRBV12-4 with TRBJ1-2, with D hard to call. The V and J ends lost 3 bases and 5 bases respectively, with 7 bases between them. This CDR3 has 12 amino acids. CDR3 loop: CASSFPGYGYTF. The CDR3 DNA sequence: TGTGCCAGCAGTTTCCCAGGTTATGGCTACACCTTC.

The V gene is TRBV6-5, the J gene TRBJ2-7; possibly TRBD2 for D (5 bases). The germline CDR1 and CDR2 sequences are MNHEY and SVGAGI. Trimming removed 2 bases from V and 6 bases from J, with 11 bases in between. This CDR3 is built from 13 residues. CDR3 DNA sequence: TGTGCCAGCAGTTACCGGGCGGGTGTCGAGCAGTACTTC. Translation: CASSYRAGVEQYF.

This clonotype was observed many times. Sequence at one end of the junction differs from germline and may be a read error. V is TRBV6-1 and J is TRBJ2-4; maybe TRBD2 (6 bases). Germline V gene data show CDR1 as MNHNS and CDR2 as SASEGT. The CDR3 has 15 residues. The CDR3 DNA follows: TGTGCCAGCAGCTTGGACCTACTAGCCAAAAACATTAAGTACTTC. Translation gives CASSLDLLAKNIKYF.

The J gene is TRBJ2-5, the V gene TRBV4-2; possible D gene TRBD1, 5 bases. This CDR3 is built from 14 residues. Per germline, CDR1 LGHNA and CDR2 YNFKEQ. Deletions cut 0 bases from V and 5 bases from J, with 10 bases between. This CDR3 reads CASSQDAGRETQYF. The CDR3 DNA sequence: TGTGCCAGCAGCCAAGATGCAGGGCGGGAGACCCAGTACTTC.

This clonotype showed up many times. This chain uses TRBV6-5 with TRBJ1-1, with a weak D call TRBD1 (6 bases). CDR3 length: 16 residues. The germline V and J ends were trimmed by 2 bases and 0 bases, with 13 bases remaining between them. CDR1 MNHEY and CDR2 SVGAGI come from the germline V gene. In nucleotides, the CDR3 is TGTGCCAGCAGTTACCGCTGGACAGCAATGAACACTGAAGCTTTCTTT. Protein sequence: CASSYRWTAMNTEAFF.

The sample holds many counts of this clonotype. The J gene is TRBJ1-5, the V gene TRBV7-8; tentatively, D is TRBD1 (6 bases). The CDR3 spans 13 residues. V was shortened by 4 bases and J by 7 bases, with 11 bases between the two germline ends. In germline, CDR1 is SGHVS, CDR2 FQNEAQ. The CDR3 loop is CASSSGEEQPQHF. CDR3 coding DNA: TGTGCCAGCAGCTCAGGGGAGGAGCAGCCCCAGCATTTT.

Ten or more counts support this clonotype. This CDR3 is CASSPGGTETQYF. The CDR3, as DNA: TGTGCCAGCAGCCCGGGAGGGACAGAGACCCAGTACTTC. The chain employs TRBV11-1 and TRBJ2-5; 8 bases match TRBD2. The CDR3 has 13 amino acids. Germline values: CDR1 SGHAT, CDR2 FQDESV (reference sequence). The V and J ends lost 5 bases and 4 bases, in that order; junction bases with no gene match: 3.

This clonotype has at least ten counts. J is TRBJ1-1 and V is TRBV4-1; D remains unclear. CDR1 and CDR2 from the germline V gene are MGHRA and YSYEKL. Between the trimmed V and J ends, which lost 0 bases and 3 bases, there was a span of 8 bases. The CDR3 runs to 14 residues. CDR3 in DNA: TGCGCCAGCAGCCAAGAAGAGTTCTACACTGAAGCTTTCTTT. Its protein product is CASSQEEFYTEAFF.

This clonotype was counted at least ten times. This chain connects TRBV19 to TRBJ1-5, with D hard to call. CDR3 length: 11 amino acids. Germline V CDR1 and CDR2: LNHDA, SQIVND (reference sequence). V lost 5 bases and J lost 4, with 3 bases in between. In DNA, the CDR3 is TGTGCCAGTAGTCAAAATCAGCCCCAGCATTTT. The encoded protein is CASSQNQPQHF.

This clonotype has a count of ten or more. V usage is TRBV20-1 and J usage is TRBJ2-4; TRBD2 aligns across 10 bases. J lost 8 bases, V lost 5 bases, and 6 bases had no gene match. The CDR3 consists of 13 residues. CDR1 and CDR2 (germline): DFQATT, SNEGSKA (reference sequence). The CDR3 is CSAQAGGMHIQYF. The CDR3 coding sequence is TGCAGTGCTCAAGCGGGGGGGATGCACATTCAGTACTTC.

This clonotype was found many times. The rearrangement links TRBV29-1 to TRBJ1-2; TRBD1 might be the D (6 bases). Germline loops: CDR1 SQVTM, CDR2 ANQGSEA. The ends were cut back, 4 bases at V and 4 bases at J, with 16 bases in the middle. The CDR3 is 14 amino acids. The CDR3 loop reads CSVALILDSYGYTF. DNA of the CDR3: TGCAGCGTTGCCCTGATTTTGGACAGCTATGGCTACACCTTC.

In this sample, this clonotype turned up many times. The chain carries TRBV20-1 and TRBJ1-2, with D maybe TRBD1 (5 bases). Germline CDR1 DFQATT, CDR2 SNEGSKA (reference sequence). The CDR3 runs to 15 residues. Trimming left V 0 bases short and J 9 bases short, with 20 bases between. The CDR3 spells CSARDQRRARLSYTF. For the CDR3, the DNA is TGCAGTGCTAGAGATCAGCGCAGGGCCCGATTGAGCTACACCTTC.

The rearrangement links TRBV7-2 to TRBJ2-5; D remains unclear. Trimming left V 1 base short and J 4 bases short, with 7 bases between. Germline V gene lookup returns CDR1 SGHTA and CDR2 FQGNSA. CDR3 length equals 13 residues. The CDR3 nucleotides read TGTGCCAGCAGCTTAGGGTTTAGAGAGACCCAGTACTTC. This gives the protein CASSLGFRETQYF.

This clonotype has just a few counts. This chain links TRBV6-1 with TRBJ2-7; 8 bases align to TRBD2. Per the germline V gene, CDR1 is MNHNS and CDR2 is SASEGT. Unmatched junction bases numbered 5, after V lost 2 bases and J lost 5 bases. CDR3 length: 14 amino acids. DNA for the CDR3: TGTGCCAGCAGTGAAAGAGCGGGAGTTGACGAGCAGTACTTC. This codes for CASSERAGVDEQYF.

This clonotype has ten or more counts. The chain couples TRBV6-5 to TRBJ1-1; D is undetermined. The CDR3 loop spans 14 amino acids. Germline V gene data show CDR1 as MNHEY and CDR2 as SVGAGI. The ends were cut back, 7 bases at V and 1 base at J, with 13 bases in the middle. CDR3 DNA: TGTGCCAGCACCACCGGAAGGTGGAACACTGAAGCTTTCTTT. This codes for CASTTGRWNTEAFF.

This clonotype was detected a few times. The chain carries TRBV5-1 and TRBJ1-3; tentatively, D is TRBD1 (6 bases). CDR1 and CDR2 (germline): SGHRS, YFSETQ. This CDR3 has 18 amino acids. With 0 bases removed from V and 2 bases from J, the gap between germline ends came to 18 bases. In DNA form, the CDR3 reads TGCGCCAGCAGCTTGGTTGCTTGGACAGAGAACCCTGGAAACACCATATATTTT. Its translation is CASSLVAWTENPGNTIYF.

This clonotype was seen a few times. This chain joins TRBV3-1 and TRBJ2-5; D ambiguous. The germline V gene encodes CDR1 LGHDT and CDR2 YNNKEL (reference sequence). The V and J ends lost 0 bases and 3 bases respectively, with 11 bases between them. The CDR3 has 15 residues. CDR3 nucleotide sequence: TGTGCCAGCAGCCAAGAGGTAGGCCAGGAAGAGACCCAGTACTTC. Its translation: CASSQEVGQEETQYF.

The J gene is TRBJ1-5, the V gene TRBV7-8; TRBD1 is a possible D gene (5 bases). The CDR3 loop spans 15 amino acids. V dropped 1 base and J dropped 4 bases, with 11 bases sitting between them. Germline V gives CDR1 SGHVS, CDR2 FQNEAQ. The chain's CDR3 is CASSLETVPNQPQHF. In DNA form, the CDR3 reads TGTGCCAGCAGCTTAGAGACAGTTCCTAATCAGCCCCAGCATTTT.

The rearrangement links TRBV12-5 to TRBJ2-7, with D possibly matching TRBD2 (5 bases). Trimming took 4 bases from V and 2 from J, leaving 15 bases between them. The germline V gene encodes CDR1 LGHNT and CDR2 FRNRAP. This CDR3 region has 15 residues. The CDR3 is CASGSPSLPAYEQYF. The DNA of the CDR3 is TGTGCTAGTGGTTCCCCTAGCTTGCCGGCCTACGAGCAGTACTTC.

This sequence joins TRBV5-1 and TRBJ1-6; D gene ambiguous. Germline CDR1 and CDR2: SGHRS and YFSETQ. V lost 2 bases and J 7 bases, leaving 10 bases between the germline ends. The CDR3 has 14 residues. CDR3 DNA: TGCGCCAGCAGCTTTTCAGGTGACAATTCACCCCTCCACTTT. Translating gives CASSFSGDNSPLHF.

This clonotype was counted many times. The gene calls are TRBV7-3 and TRBJ2-7, with 7 nucleotides matching TRBD2. V was pared by 0 bases and J by 2 bases, with 7 bases of the junction left unmatched. The CDR3 extends over 16 amino acids. Germline V gene sequence: CDR1 SGHTA, CDR2 FQGTGA. The CDR3 nucleotides read TGTGCCAGCAGCTTAACGTGGGGGGGACTCACCTACGAGCAGTACTTC. Translation gives CASSLTWGGLTYEQYF. Full variable domain (rest looked up from reference TRBV7-3 and TRBJ2-7): GAGVSQTPSNKVTEKGKYVELRCDPISGHTALYWYRQSLGQGPEFLIYFQGTGAADDSGLPNDRFFAVRPEGSVSTLKIQRTERGDSAVYLCASSLTWGGLTYEQYFGPGTRLTVT.

This clonotype has ten or more counts. The chain links TRBV28 to TRBJ1-5; weak D call: TRBD1 (5 bases). The germline V and J ends were trimmed by 2 bases and 10 bases, with 18 bases remaining between them. The CDR3 totals 15 residues. The V gene's germline CDR1 is MDHEN and CDR2 SYDVKM. The CDR3 region is CASSLLGRGLSPQHF. CDR3 bases: TGTGCCAGCAGTTTACTAGGACGGGGACTTTCTCCCCAGCATTTT. The entire variable domain, with the rest obtained from reference TRBV28 and TRBJ1-5, is as follows: DVKVTQSSRYLVKRTGEKVFLECVQDMDHENMFWYRQDPGLGLRLIYFSYDVKMKEKGDIPEGYSVSREKKERFSLILESASTNQTSMYLCASSLLGRGLSPQHFGDGTRLSIL.